Presented here are 24 T cell receptor beta chains from one specimen sequenced in a study of Ad26.COV2.S vaccination and SARS-CoV-2 variants. Treatment: 15 to 20 received Ad26.COV2.S at low or high dose, single or two shots; about 5 received placebo; per-sample allocation not given. Specimen acquisition occurred on day 63 following the initial vaccine or placebo injection. Some clones are missing from TCRdb's copy, which holds only in-frame ones; the method was immunoSEQ multiplex PCR. The sample lists about 350,000 clones; about 86% were seen once. The input for sequencing was peripheral blood, taken in a trial of Ad26.COV2.S vaccine versus placebo. These receptors were taken from a person aged 18-65 years who received the Ad26.COV2.S COVID-19 vaccine or a placebo.

This clone was observed once. The chain employs TRBV10-3 and TRBJ2-5; 10 bases line up with TRBD1. The CDR3 runs 15 residues. Germline values: CDR1 ENHRY, CDR2 SYGVKD. V trimming: 3 bases; J trimming: 3 bases; junction bases outside the gene matches: 4. CDR3 loop: CAISESTGGEETQYF. As DNA, the CDR3 is TGTGCCATCAGTGAATCGACAGGGGGCGAAGAGACCCAGTACTTC.

The rearrangement joins TRBV7-9 to TRBJ2-7, with 11 bases that match TRBD2. V lost 3 bases and J lost 0; bases outside the gene matches: 13. Per germline, CDR1 SEHNR and CDR2 FQNEAQ (reference sequence). The CDR3 consists of 19 residues. The CDR3 bases are TGTGCCAGCAGCTTCGTCCCGGGACTAGCGGCGAGGAGCTCCTACGAGCAGTACTTC. Its protein product is CASSFVPGLAARSSYEQYF. The variable domain in full, completed from reference TRBV7-9 and TRBJ2-7, reads DTGVSQNPRHKITKRGQNVTFRCDPISEHNRLYWYRQTLGQGPEFLTYFQNEAQLEKSRLLSDRFSAERPKGSFSTLEIQRTEQGDSAMYLCASSFVPGLAARSSYEQYFGPGTRLTVT.

V is TRBV3-1 (or the pseudogene TRBV3-2) and J is TRBJ1-1; D unresolved. The CDR3 is 12 residues long. CDR1 and CDR2 from the germline V gene are LGHDT and YNNKEL (reference sequence). Deletions cut 4 bases from V and 7 bases from J, with 10 bases between. CDR3 in amino acids: CASSRSVNEAFF. The CDR3 DNA reads TGTGCCAGCAGCCGTTCTGTGAATGAAGCTTTCTTT.

The chain is built from TRBV19 and TRBJ2-3; perhaps TRBD2 as D (6 bases). Trimming removed 5 bases at V and 5 bases at J, with 20 bases between. Germline assignment: CDR1 LNHDA and CDR2 SQIVND (reference sequence). CDR3 length: 16 amino acids. The CDR3 loop is CASSGPRRDVLDTQYF. CDR3 sequence (DNA): TGTGCCAGTAGTGGCCCAAGGCGGGACGTTCTAGATACGCAGTATTTT. The whole variable domain, filled in from reference TRBV19 and TRBJ2-3, reads DGGITQSPKYLFRKEGQNVTLSCEQNLNHDAMYWYRQDPGQGLRLIYYSQIVNDFQKGDIAEGYSVSREKKESFPLTVTSAQKNPTAFYLCASSGPRRDVLDTQYFGPGTRLTVL.

This chain joins TRBV19 and TRBJ2-1; 9 nucleotides line up with TRBD1. The CDR3 runs 13 residues. Germline assignment: CDR1 LNHDA and CDR2 SQIVND (reference sequence). V shed 5 bases and J 6 bases; nucleotides not matched to a gene: 2. The CDR3 region is CASSVTGGNEQFF. The CDR3 region has the DNA TGTGCCAGTAGTGTGACAGGGGGCAATGAGCAGTTCTTC.

CDR3 DNA: TGTGCCAGCAGCCAAGGACTAGCGGGAGAGGGGATGGATACGCAGTATTTT. As protein: CASSQGLAGEGMDTQYF. The rearrangement uses TRBV7-3 and TRBJ2-3; TRBD2 matches at 13 bases. V shed 5 bases, J shed 6 bases, and the junction held 11 bases outside the gene matches. The CDR3 totals 17 residues. The germline CDR1 and CDR2 sequences are SGHTA and FQGTGA.

The CDR3 sequence is CASRRAPTDTQYF. CDR3 bases: TGTGCCAGTAGGCGGGCCCCCACAGATACGCAGTATTTT. The chain has TRBV19 and TRBJ2-3; possibly TRBD2 for D (5 bases). Trimming cost V 6 bases and J 2 bases, with 9 bases left between them. The germline CDR1 and CDR2 sequences are LNHDA and SQIVND (reference sequence). This CDR3 is built from 13 residues.

The chain joins TRBV28 to TRBJ1-2; D might be TRBD1 (5 bases). Trimming took off 8 bases at V and 4 bases at J, with 23 bases between the two ends. Germline V gene sequence: CDR1 MDHEN, CDR2 SYDVKM. This CDR3 is built from 16 residues. This chain's CDR3 is CASCPPFGGFLYGYTF. CDR3 nucleotide sequence: TGTGCCAGCTGCCCTCCCTTCGGGGGATTCCTCTATGGCTACACCTTC.

The chain employs TRBV7-2 and TRBJ2-1; TRBD2 matches 7 bases. The CDR3 loop spans 12 amino acids. Germline assignment: CDR1 SGHTA and CDR2 FQGNSA. V was clipped by 5 bases and J by 13 bases; unmatched bases: 8. The CDR3 DNA follows: TGTGCCAGCAGCGTCCCGGGGGGAGCCCAGTTCTTC. It yields the protein CASSVPGGAQFF.

The chain joins TRBV5-6 to TRBJ2-7; 9 bases are shared with TRBD2. Germline-derived CDR1 and CDR2 are SGHDT and YYEEEE. This CDR3 comprises 16 residues. The junction had 12 bases not matched to a gene; V was cut back by 1 base and J by 7 bases. CDR3 nucleotide sequence: TGTGCCAGCAGCTTGCTAGCGGGGTCCGCTCGGGGGGAGCAGTACTTC. Translating gives CASSLLAGSARGEQYF.

The rearrangement uses TRBV4-2 and TRBJ2-7; 10 positions match TRBD2. CDR3 size: 16 residues. CDR1 LGHNA and CDR2 YNFKEQ come from the germline V gene. V was clipped by 0 bases and J by 1 base; unmatched bases: 3. The CDR3 bases are TGTGCCAGCAGCCAAGATCGTAGCGGGAGGTCCTACGAGCAGTACTTC. Translated, it gives CASSQDRSGRSYEQYF.

As regards this clone: Other DNA sequences in this specimen translate into the identical CDR3. The gene calls are TRBV28 and TRBJ2-5; no firm D call. The CDR3 has 11 residues. CDR1 and CDR2 (germline): MDHEN, SYDVKM. The V end lost 2 bases, the J end lost 5 bases, and 3 bases lay between the germline ends. CDR3 coding DNA: TGTGCCAGCAGTTTACGGGAGACCCAGTACTTC. It codes for CASSLRETQYF.

The CDR3 protein is CAWRPTSVNEQFF. The CDR3 DNA reads as TGTGCCTGGAGGCCGACTAGCGTAAATGAGCAGTTCTTC. This chain uses TRBV30 with TRBJ2-1; 8 bases map to TRBD2. Germline V CDR1 and CDR2: GTSNPN, SVGIG (reference sequence). The CDR3 has 13 residues. Losses at the gene ends were 3 bases for V and 7 bases for J; bases not matched to a gene: 5.

This sequence joins TRBV7-2 and TRBJ1-1; unclear D gene. This CDR3 has 15 amino acids. Germline values: CDR1 SGHTA, CDR2 FQGNSA. The V gene lost 5 bases and the J gene lost 0 bases, with 13 bases spanning the gap. The CDR3 DNA sequence: TGTGCCAGCAGCCTAATCCGGGAATTGAACACTGAAGCTTTCTTT. Protein product: CASSLIRELNTEAFF.

The rearrangement links TRBV13 to TRBJ1-1, with TRBD1 as a possible D gene (6 bases). V lost 5 bases and J 5 bases, leaving 18 bases between the germline ends. Germline values: CDR1 PRHDT, CDR2 FYEKMQ (reference sequence). The CDR3 contains 15 residues. CDR3 sequence reads: CASSDGTKERTEAFF. The CDR3 DNA reads TGTGCCAGCAGCGACGGGACAAAAGAACGGACTGAAGCTTTCTTT. The entire variable domain, with the rest obtained from reference TRBV13 and TRBJ1-1, is as follows: AAGVIQSPRHLIKEKRETATLKCYPIPRHDTVYWYQQGPGQDPQFLISFYEKMQSDKGSIPDRFSAQQFSDYHSELNMSSLELGDSALYFCASSDGTKERTEAFFGQGTRLTVV.

V usage is TRBV28 and J usage is TRBJ1-1, with a tentative D call TRBD1 (6 bases). Germline V gene data show CDR1 as MDHEN and CDR2 as SYDVKM. V dropped 5 bases and J dropped 8 bases, with 12 bases sitting between them. This CDR3 contains 12 residues. The CDR3 region has the DNA TGTGCCAGCAGTATCAACAGGGTAGAAGCTTTCTTT. Its translation is CASSINRVEAFF. The full variable domain, rest sourced from reference TRBV28 and TRBJ1-1, is DVKVTQSSRYLVKRTGEKVFLECVQDMDHENMFWYRQDPGLGLRLIYFSYDVKMKEKGDIPEGYSVSREKKERFSLILESASTNQTSMYLCASSINRVEAFFGQGTRLTVV.

This clone was counted a single time. This rearrangement joins TRBV6-5 to TRBJ2-2; D perhaps matches TRBD2 (5 bases). Trimming stripped 10 bases from V and 7 bases from J, with 16 bases between. The germline CDR1 and CDR2 sequences are MNHEY and SVGAGI. This CDR3 is 13 amino acids long. DNA for the CDR3: TGTGCCATATGGACTTTTTCTAGCGGGGAGCTGTTTTTT. Translated: CAIWTFSSGELFF.

V usage is TRBV30 and J usage is TRBJ1-5; D perhaps matches TRBD1 (6 bases). CDR1 is GTSNPN, CDR2 SVGIG, per germline (reference sequence). This CDR3 has 13 amino acids. V was cut by 0 bases and J by 6 bases, with 9 bases left in between. The CDR3 spells CAWSVTGSQPQHF. For the CDR3, the DNA is TGTGCCTGGAGTGTCACAGGGAGTCAGCCCCAGCATTTT.

The rearrangement joins TRBV7-2 to TRBJ1-5; D may be TRBD1 (5 bases). The CDR3 is 14 residues long. CDR1 is SGHTA and CDR2 is FQGNSA in the germline V gene. V lost 5 bases and J lost 4, with 12 bases in between. CDR3 region: CASSPGLPNQPQHF. The CDR3 DNA follows: TGTGCCAGCAGCCCGGGACTGCCAAATCAGCCCCAGCATTTT.

The chain links TRBV24-1 to TRBJ2-3; D gene unclear. The CDR3 is 13 residues long. Germline V gives CDR1 KGHDR, CDR2 SFDVKD. V lost 3 bases to trimming and J lost 2 bases, with 5 bases between them. CDR3 in amino acids: CATSDPDTDTQYF. The CDR3 DNA sequence: TGTGCCACCAGTGATCCCGACACAGATACGCAGTATTTT.

The V gene is TRBV19, the J gene TRBJ2-6, with D hard to call. The CDR3 totals 17 residues. Trimming shortened V by 3 bases and J by 0 bases, and 12 bases separated the two germline ends. The V gene's germline CDR1 is LNHDA and CDR2 SQIVND (reference sequence). CDR3 nucleotide sequence: TGTGCCAGTAGTATGAGAGCAGTTTCCTCTGGGGCCAACGTCCTGACTTTC. Its translation is CASSMRAVSSGANVLTF.

V and J are TRBV7-2 and TRBJ1-6, with D maybe TRBD1 (5 bases). V was cut by 1 base and J by 9 bases, with 13 bases left in between. The CDR3 is 15 residues long. Germline V gives CDR1 SGHTA, CDR2 FQGNSA. CDR3 sequence (DNA): TGTGCCAGCAGCTTAGTATCGGGGCCGGGTTCACCCCTCCACTTT. Encoded protein: CASSLVSGPGSPLHF.

The rearrangement joins TRBV7-2 to TRBJ1-1; a weak D match, TRBD1 (5 bases). Germline V gene lookup returns CDR1 SGHTA and CDR2 FQGNSA. This CDR3 region has 15 residues. V was clipped by 3 bases and J by 1 base, with 12 bases between them. CDR3: CASSFYRQRNTEAFF. The CDR3 nucleotides are TGTGCCAGCAGCTTTTACAGACAGCGGAACACTGAAGCTTTCTTT. Using reference TRBV7-2 and TRBJ1-1 for the parts outside the CDR3, the full variable domain is GAGVSQSPSNKVTEKGKDVELRCDPISGHTALYWYRQSLGQGLEFLIYFQGNSAPDKSGLPSDRFSAERTGGSVSTLTIQRTQQEDSAVYLCASSFYRQRNTEAFFGQGTRLTVV.

The gene calls are TRBV18 and TRBJ1-4, with D perhaps TRBD1 (5 bases). Germline values: CDR1 KGHSH, CDR2 LQKENI. V gave up 3 bases and J gave up 5 bases, with 25 bases separating them. The CDR3 is 19 amino acids. The chain's CDR3 is CASSPRLYVGTANNEKLFF. CDR3 coding DNA: TGTGCCAGCTCACCTCGCCTTTATGTCGGGACTGCGAACAATGAAAAACTGTTTTTT.